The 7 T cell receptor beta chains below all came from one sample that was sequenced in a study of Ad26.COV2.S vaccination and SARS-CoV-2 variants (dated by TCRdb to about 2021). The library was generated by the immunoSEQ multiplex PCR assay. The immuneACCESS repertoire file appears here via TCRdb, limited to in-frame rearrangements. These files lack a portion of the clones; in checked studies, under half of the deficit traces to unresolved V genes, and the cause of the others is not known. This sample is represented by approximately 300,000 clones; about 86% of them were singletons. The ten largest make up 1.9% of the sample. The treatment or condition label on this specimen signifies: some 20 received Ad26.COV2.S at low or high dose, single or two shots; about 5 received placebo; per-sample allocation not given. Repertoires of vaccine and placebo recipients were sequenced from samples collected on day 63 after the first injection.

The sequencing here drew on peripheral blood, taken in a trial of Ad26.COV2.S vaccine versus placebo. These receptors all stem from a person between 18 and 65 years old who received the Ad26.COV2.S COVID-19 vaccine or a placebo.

CDR3 nucleotide sequence: TGTGCCAGCAGTGGTCTCGCGAACACCGGGGAGCTGTTTTTT. Translating it yields CASSGLANTGELFF. V gene TRBV2 combines with J gene TRBJ2-2; D not resolved. Per the germline V gene, CDR1 is SNHLY and CDR2 is FYNNEI. The CDR3 has 14 residues. With 4 bases removed from V and 0 bases from J, the gap between germline ends came to 6 bases.

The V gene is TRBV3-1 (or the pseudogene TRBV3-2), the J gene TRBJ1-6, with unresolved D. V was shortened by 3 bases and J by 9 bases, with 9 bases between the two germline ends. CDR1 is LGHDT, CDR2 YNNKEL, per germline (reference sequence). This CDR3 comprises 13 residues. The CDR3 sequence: CASSQKLGSPLHF. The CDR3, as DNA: TGTGCCAGCAGCCAGAAGTTGGGTTCACCCCTCCACTTT.

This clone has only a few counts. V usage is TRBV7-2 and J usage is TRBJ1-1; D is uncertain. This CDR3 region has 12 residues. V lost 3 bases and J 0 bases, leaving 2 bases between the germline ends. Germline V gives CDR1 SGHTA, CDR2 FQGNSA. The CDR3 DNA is TGTGCCAGCAGCTTTTTGAACACTGAAGCTTTCTTT. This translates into CASSFLNTEAFF.

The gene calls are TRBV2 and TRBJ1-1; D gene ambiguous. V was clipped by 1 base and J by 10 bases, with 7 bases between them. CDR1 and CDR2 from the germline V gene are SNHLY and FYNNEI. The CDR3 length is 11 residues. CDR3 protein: CASSEGTRAFF. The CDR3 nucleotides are TGTGCCAGCAGTGAAGGGACGAGAGCTTTCTTT.

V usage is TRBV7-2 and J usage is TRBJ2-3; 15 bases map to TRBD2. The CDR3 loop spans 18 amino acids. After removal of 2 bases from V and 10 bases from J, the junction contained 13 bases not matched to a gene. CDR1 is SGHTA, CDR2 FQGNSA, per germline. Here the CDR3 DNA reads TGTGCCAGCAGCTTAAGGACTAGCGGGGGGGCCAGTCATCATCCGCAGTATTTT. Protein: CASSLRTSGGASHHPQYF.

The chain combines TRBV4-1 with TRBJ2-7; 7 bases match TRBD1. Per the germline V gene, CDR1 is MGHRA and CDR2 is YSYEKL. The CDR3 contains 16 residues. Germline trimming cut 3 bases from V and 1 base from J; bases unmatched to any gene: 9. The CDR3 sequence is CASSHGDSLSSYEQYF. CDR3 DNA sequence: TGCGCCAGCAGCCACGGGGACAGCCTAAGTTCCTACGAGCAGTACTTC.

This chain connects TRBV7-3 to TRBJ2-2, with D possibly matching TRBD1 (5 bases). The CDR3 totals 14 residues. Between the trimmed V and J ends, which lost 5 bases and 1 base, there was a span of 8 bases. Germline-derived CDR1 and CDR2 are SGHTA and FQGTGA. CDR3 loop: CASSETVNTGELFF. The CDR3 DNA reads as TGTGCCAGCAGCGAGACAGTGAACACCGGGGAGCTGTTTTTT. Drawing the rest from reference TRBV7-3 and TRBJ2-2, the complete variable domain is GAGVSQTPSNKVTEKGKYVELRCDPISGHTALYWYRQSLGQGPEFLIYFQGTGAADDSGLPNDRFFAVRPEGSVSTLKIQRTERGDSAVYLCASSETVNTGELFFGEGSRLTVL.